Sequencing of this T cell receptor beta chain was carried out in a study of T cells in Graves' hyperthyroidism and ophthalmopathy. About the study: At initial diagnosis, before any treatment had begun, peripheral blood was obtained.

RNA transcripts served as the template for amplifying TCR beta CDR3 regions. When the TCR CDR3 underwent first-round RT-PCR, the HTBI primer set was used. TCRdb re-derived calls from the multiplex PCR reads in MiXCR, one entry per CDR3 protein. The repertoire holds hundreds of thousands of distinct CDR3 sequences, with around 20% as singletons. Together with thyroid ultrasound, orbital computed tomography, serum thyroxine and TRAb, clinical symptoms were used for diagnoses. The germline gives CDR1 MNHGY, CDR2 SVAAGI. The V end was cut by 4 bases, the J end by 3 bases, with 10 bases between. This CDR3 has 13 amino acids.

This sequence joins TRBV6-9 and TRBJ2-7, with D hard to call. The receptor comes from a man aged 35 to 55 with Graves' ophthalmopathy. The sequenced sample consisted of blood. CDR3 in DNA: TGTGCCAGCAGTTTTCAATTCGACTACGAGCAGTACTTC. Residues: CASSFQFDYEQYF.